This T cell receptor beta chain was found in a study of blood T cell repertoires in COVID-19. Whole-study context: Collection of acute and convalescent COVID-19 samples took place in the United States, Italy and Spain. PBMCs, B-cell-depleted T cells, or T cells were the source of the cDNA or gDNA that made up the material.

Trimming removed 2 bases from V and 6 bases from J; junction bases left unmatched: 3. The CDR3 is made up of 14 amino acids. CDR1 and CDR2 from the germline V gene are KGHSH and LQKENI. In the source study's methods: Amplified reference gene primers provided the basis for estimating nucleated cell counts. The method was immunoSEQ multiplex PCR; TCRdb's version includes in-frame clones alone and lacks a portion of them. V, J and clone size are taken as reported in that table, and D and trimming were inferred from the DNA itself. The sample yields approximately 52,000 clones, around 84% seen once. V and J are TRBV18 and TRBJ1-2, with 10 positions matching TRBD1. The specimen was peripheral blood. The sequence came from a man in his 70s with acute or convalescent COVID-19. The CDR3 bases are TGTGCCAGCTCACCATCCGGACAGGGGGATGGCTACACCTTC. Protein sequence: CASSPSGQGDGYTF. The full variable domain, in which reference TRBV18 and TRBJ1-2 provide the parts outside the CDR3, is NAGVMQNPRHLVRRRGQEARLRCSPMKGHSHVYWYRQLPEEGLKFMVYLQKENIIDESGMPKERFSAEFPKEGPSILRIQQVVRGDSAAYFCASSPSGQGDGYTFGSGTRLTVV.